This T cell receptor beta chain is from a study of blood T cells in healthy people across ages. Sample-barcoded 5' priming and a J-beta primer mix drove a second PCR of roughly 7 to 11 cycles. Using its own MiXCR run on the 5' RACE reads, TCRdb lists one record per CDR3 protein. Of around 800,000 distinct CDR3 sequences listed, 20% to 30% are singletons. Germline assignment: CDR1 MNHEY and CDR2 SVGAGI. This CDR3 has 14 amino acids. V was pared by 6 bases and J by 5 bases, with 5 bases of the junction left unmatched. This clonotype was counted a single time. The same data also contributed to another study, on T cells of mothers and their children. That investigation notes: A few healthy Caucasian mothers and their six children donated. Sequencing returned over 8 million TCR beta CDR3 reads per mother and around 3 million per child.

Sequencing used blood. V usage is TRBV6-5 and J usage is TRBJ2-2, with TRBD1 matching 8 bases. This TCR was recovered from a boy aged 5-17 years in good health. CDR3 region: CASSRQGKTGELFF. DNA of the CDR3: TGTGCCAGCAGCCGACAGGGGAAGACCGGGGAGCTGTTTTTT.